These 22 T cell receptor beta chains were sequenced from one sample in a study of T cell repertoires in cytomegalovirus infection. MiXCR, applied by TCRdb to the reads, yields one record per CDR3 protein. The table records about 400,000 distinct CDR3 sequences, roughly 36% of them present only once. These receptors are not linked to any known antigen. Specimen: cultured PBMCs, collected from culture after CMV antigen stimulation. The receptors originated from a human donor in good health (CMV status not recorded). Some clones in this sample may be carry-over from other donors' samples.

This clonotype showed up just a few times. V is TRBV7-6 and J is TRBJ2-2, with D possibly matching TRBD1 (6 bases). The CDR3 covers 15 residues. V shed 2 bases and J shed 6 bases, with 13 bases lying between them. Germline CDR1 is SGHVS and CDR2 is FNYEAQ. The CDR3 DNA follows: TGTGCCAGCAGCTTATTCCCAGGGGCTCCCGGGGAGCTGTTTTTT. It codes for CASSLFPGAPGELFF.

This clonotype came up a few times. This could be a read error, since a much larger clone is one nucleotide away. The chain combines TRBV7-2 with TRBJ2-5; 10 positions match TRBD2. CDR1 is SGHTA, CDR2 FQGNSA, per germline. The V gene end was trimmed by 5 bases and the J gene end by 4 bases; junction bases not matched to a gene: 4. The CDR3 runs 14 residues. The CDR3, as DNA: TGTGCCAGCAGCGTCCGGACTAGCGGAGAGACCCAGTACTTC. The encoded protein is CASSVRTSGETQYF. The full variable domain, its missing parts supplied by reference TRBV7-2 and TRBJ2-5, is GAGVSQSPSNKVTEKGKDVELRCDPISGHTALYWYRQSLGQGLEFLIYFQGNSAPDKSGLPSDRFSAERTGGSVSTLTIQRTQQEDSAVYLCASSVRTSGETQYFGPGTRLLVL.

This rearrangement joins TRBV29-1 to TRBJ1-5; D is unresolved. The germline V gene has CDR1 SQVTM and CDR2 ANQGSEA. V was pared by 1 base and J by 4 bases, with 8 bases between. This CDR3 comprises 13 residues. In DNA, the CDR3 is TGCAGCGTTGAAGGAGTGGGGAATCAGCCCCAGCATTTT. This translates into CSVEGVGNQPQHF.

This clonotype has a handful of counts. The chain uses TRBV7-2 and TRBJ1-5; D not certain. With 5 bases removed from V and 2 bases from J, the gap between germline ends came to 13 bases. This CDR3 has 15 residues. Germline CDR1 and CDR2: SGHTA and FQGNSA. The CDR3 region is CASSPEGSGNQPQHF. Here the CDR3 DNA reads TGTGCCAGCAGCCCGGAGGGTAGTGGCAATCAGCCCCAGCATTTT. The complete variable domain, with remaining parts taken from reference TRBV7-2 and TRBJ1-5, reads GAGVSQSPSNKVTEKGKDVELRCDPISGHTALYWYRQSLGQGLEFLIYFQGNSAPDKSGLPSDRFSAERTGGSVSTLTIQRTQQEDSAVYLCASSPEGSGNQPQHFGDGTRLSIL.

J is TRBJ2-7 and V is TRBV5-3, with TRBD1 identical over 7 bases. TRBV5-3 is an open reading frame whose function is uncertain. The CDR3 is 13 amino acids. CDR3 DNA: TGTGCCAGCAGCTCCAGGGGGACCTACGAGCAGTACGTC. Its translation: CASSSRGTYEQYV.

In nucleotides, the CDR3 is TGTGCCAGCAGCCGTTTAGCCGCGGGGACCTCCTACGAGCAGTACGTC. Its translation is CASSRLAAGTSYEQYV. J is TRBJ2-7 and V is TRBV7-8; possibly TRBD2 for D (6 bases). There are 16 residues in the CDR3. The V gene's germline CDR1 is SGHVS and CDR2 FQNEAQ. Trimming shortened V by 5 bases and J by 0 bases, and 17 bases separated the two germline ends.

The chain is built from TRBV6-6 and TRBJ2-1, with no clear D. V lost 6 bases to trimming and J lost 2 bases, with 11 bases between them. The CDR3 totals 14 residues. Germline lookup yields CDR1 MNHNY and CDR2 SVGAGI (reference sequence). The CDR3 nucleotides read TGTGCCAGCAGCCAGGACGGAACCTACAATGAGCAGTTCTTC. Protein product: CASSQDGTYNEQFF.

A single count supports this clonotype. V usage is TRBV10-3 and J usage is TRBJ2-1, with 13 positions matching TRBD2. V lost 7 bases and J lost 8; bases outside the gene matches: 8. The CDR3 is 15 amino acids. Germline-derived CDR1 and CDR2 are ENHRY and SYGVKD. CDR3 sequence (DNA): TGTGCCATCACCCCACTAGCGGGAGGGCCGGATGAGCAGTTCTTC. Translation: CAITPLAGGPDEQFF.

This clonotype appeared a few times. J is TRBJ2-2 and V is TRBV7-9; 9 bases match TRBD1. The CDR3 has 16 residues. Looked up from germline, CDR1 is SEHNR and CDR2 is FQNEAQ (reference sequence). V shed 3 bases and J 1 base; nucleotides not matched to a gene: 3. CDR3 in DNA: TGTGCCAGCAGCTTGGGACAGGGACTGAACACCGGGGAGCTGTTTTTT. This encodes CASSLGQGLNTGELFF. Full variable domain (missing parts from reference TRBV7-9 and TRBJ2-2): DTGVSQNPRHKITKRGQNVTFRCDPISEHNRLYWYRQTLGQGPEFLTYFQNEAQLEKSRLLSDRFSAERPKGSFSTLEIQRTEQGDSAMYLCASSLGQGLNTGELFFGEGSRLTVL.

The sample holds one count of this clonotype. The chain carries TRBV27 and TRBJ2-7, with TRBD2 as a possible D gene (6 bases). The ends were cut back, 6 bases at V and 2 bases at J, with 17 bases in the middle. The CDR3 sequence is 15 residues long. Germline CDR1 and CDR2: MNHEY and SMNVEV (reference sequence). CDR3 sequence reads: CASSTSGTQPYEQYV. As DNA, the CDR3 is TGTGCCAGCAGCACTAGTGGGACTCAGCCCTACGAGCAGTACGTC.

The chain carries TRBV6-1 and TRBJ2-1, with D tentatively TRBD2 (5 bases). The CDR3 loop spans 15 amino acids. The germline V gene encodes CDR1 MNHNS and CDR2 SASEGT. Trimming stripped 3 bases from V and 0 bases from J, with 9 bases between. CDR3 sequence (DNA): TGTGCCAGCAGTGAGGAACTAGGCTCCTACAATGAGCAGTTCTTC. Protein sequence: CASSEELGSYNEQFF.

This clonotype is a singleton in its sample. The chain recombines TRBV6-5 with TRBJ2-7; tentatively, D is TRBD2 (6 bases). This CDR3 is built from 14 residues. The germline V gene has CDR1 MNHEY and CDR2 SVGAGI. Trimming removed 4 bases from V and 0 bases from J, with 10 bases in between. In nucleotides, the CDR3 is TGTGCCAGCAGTTCTAGCGAGAACTCCTACGAGCAGTACGTC. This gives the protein CASSSSENSYEQYV.

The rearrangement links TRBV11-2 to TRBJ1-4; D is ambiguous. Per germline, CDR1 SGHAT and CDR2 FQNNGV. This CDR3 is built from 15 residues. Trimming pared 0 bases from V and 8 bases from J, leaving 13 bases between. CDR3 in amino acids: CASSLDLGFGEKLFF. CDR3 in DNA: TGTGCCAGCAGCTTAGATTTGGGTTTTGGGGAAAAACTGTTTTTT.

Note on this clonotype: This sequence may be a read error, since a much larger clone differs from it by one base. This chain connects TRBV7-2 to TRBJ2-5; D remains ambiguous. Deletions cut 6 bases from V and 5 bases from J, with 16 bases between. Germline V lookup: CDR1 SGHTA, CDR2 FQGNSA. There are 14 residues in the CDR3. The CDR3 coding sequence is TGTGCCAGCAGTACAAACACCCGGCGGGAGACCCAGTACTTC. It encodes CASSTNTRRETQYF.

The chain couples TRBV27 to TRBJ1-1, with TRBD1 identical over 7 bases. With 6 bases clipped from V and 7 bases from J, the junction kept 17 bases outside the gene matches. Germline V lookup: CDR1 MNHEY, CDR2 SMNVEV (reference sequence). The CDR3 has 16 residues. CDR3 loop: CASRPNTQGQLIEAFF. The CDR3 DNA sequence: TGTGCCAGCAGACCCAACACACAGGGGCAGTTGATTGAAGCTTTCTTT.

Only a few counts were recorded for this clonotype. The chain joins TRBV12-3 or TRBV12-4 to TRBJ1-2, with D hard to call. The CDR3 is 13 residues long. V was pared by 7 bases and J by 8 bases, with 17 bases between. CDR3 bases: TGTGCCAGCACCCCTCCTTCTCTGGAGGGCTACACCTTC. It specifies CASTPPSLEGYTF.

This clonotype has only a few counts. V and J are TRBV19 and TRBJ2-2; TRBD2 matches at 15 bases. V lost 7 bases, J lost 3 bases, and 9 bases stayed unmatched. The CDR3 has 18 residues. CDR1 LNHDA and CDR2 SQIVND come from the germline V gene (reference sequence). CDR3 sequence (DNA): TGTGCCAGTACGGTGGGACTAGCGGGAGGTTCGGACACCGGGGAGCTGTTTTTT. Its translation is CASTVGLAGGSDTGELFF. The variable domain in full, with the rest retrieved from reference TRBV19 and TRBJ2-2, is DGGITQSPKYLFRKEGQNVTLSCEQNLNHDAMYWYRQDPGQGLRLIYYSQIVNDFQKGDIAEGYSVSREKKESFPLTVTSAQKNPTAFYLCASTVGLAGGSDTGELFFGEGSRLTVL.

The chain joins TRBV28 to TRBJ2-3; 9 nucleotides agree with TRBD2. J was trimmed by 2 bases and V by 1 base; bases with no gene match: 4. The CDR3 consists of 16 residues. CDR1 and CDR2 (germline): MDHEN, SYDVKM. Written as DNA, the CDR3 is TGTGCCAGCAGTTTATCGGCGGGAGGGTTCACAGATACGCAGTATTTT. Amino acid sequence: CASSLSAGGFTDTQYF. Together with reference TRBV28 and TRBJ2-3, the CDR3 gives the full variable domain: DVKVTQSSRYLVKRTGEKVFLECVQDMDHENMFWYRQDPGLGLRLIYFSYDVKMKEKGDIPEGYSVSREKKERFSLILESASTNQTSMYLCASSLSAGGFTDTQYFGPGTRLTVL.

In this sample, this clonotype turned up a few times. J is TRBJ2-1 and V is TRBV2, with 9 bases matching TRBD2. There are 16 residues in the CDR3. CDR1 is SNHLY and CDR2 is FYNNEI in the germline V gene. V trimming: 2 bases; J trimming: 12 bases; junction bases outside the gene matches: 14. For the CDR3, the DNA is TGTGCCAGCAGTGAACCTAGACTAGCGGAGGAAAGAAGGCAGTTCTTC. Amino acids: CASSEPRLAEERRQFF. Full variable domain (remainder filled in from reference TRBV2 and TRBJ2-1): EPEVTQTPSHQVTQMGQEVILRCVPISNHLYFYWYRQILGQKVEFLVSFYNNEISEKSEIFDDQFSVERPDGSNFTLKIRSTKLEDSAMYFCASSEPRLAEERRQFFGPGTRLTVL.

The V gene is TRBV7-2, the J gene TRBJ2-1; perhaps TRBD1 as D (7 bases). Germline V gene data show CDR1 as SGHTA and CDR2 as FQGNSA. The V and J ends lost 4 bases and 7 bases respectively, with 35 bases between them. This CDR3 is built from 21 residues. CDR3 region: CASSSLPMQTGAGFAHNEQFF. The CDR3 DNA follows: TGTGCCAGCAGCTCCCTACCGATGCAAACAGGGGCGGGGTTCGCTCATAATGAGCAGTTCTTC.

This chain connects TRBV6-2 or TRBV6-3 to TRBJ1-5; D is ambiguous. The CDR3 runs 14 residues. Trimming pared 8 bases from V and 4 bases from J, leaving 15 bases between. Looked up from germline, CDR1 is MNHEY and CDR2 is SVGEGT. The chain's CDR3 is CASGEWNLNQPQHF. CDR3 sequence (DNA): TGTGCCAGCGGCGAATGGAATCTTAATCAGCCCCAGCATTTT.

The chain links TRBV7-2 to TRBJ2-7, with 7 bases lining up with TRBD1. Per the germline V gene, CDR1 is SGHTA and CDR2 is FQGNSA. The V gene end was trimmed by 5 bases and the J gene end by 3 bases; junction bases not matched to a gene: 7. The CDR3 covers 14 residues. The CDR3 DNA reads TGTGCCAGCAGCCCGGGACAGAGAGGCTACGAGCAGTACTTC. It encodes CASSPGQRGYEQYF.